Sequencing of this TCR beta chain was carried out in a study of CD8+ T cells in alopecia areata. For the study at large: Oral tofacitinib (5 to 10 mg twice daily) was administered to treated patients. General study findings and limits: Significant decreases in scalp clonality and expanded CD8+ clones followed tofacitinib treatment.

Once RNA had been extracted, it was reverse transcribed into cDNA to act as the sequencing template. Only in-frame clones appear in the TCRdb table, and some are missing; sequencing was by immunoSEQ multiplex PCR. The sample consists of 180,000 or so clones, 58% of them appearing once. Comments on this clone: What it binds is not known.

Trimming took 0 bases from V and 1 from J, leaving 10 bases between them. Germline V lookup: CDR1 SGHRS, CDR2 YFSETQ. The length of the CDR3 is 16 residues. Documented treatment: oral pan-JAK inhibitor, 5-10 mg twice daily. The starting material was CD4+ T cells sorted from blood, obtained at week 24, from a patient treated with tofacitinib. This chain links TRBV5-1 with TRBJ2-2, with D perhaps TRBD2 (6 bases). This receptor was taken from a human donor with alopecia areata. CDR3 coding DNA: TGCGCCAGCAGCTTGGAACTAGCTGAGAACACCGGGGAGCTGTTTTTT. Translation gives CASSLELAENTGELFF.